These T cell receptor beta chains were read from a single sample in a study of blood T cell repertoires in COVID-19. Sequencing used immunoSEQ multiplex PCR; TCRdb keeps in-frame clones, though not all of them. The profile shows 46,000 or so clones, 88% of them singletons. Material for sequencing was peripheral blood. Every receptor here comes from a man between 45 and 60 years old with acute or convalescent COVID-19. Both conserved end residues are part of each CDR3. Each record gives: clone size, V gene, D gene, J gene, CDR3 DNA, CDR3 protein. A D gene is named only where the DNA matches it firmly. Some rows have no size entry. The others give once, few or many, or a class for an expanded clone.

clone_size: NA; v_call: TRBV24-1; d_call: TRBD1; j_call: TRBJ1-1; cdr3_nt: TGTGCCACCAGTGGGGGACAGGGGGCTTCTGAAGCTTTCTTT; cdr3_aa: CATSGGQGASEAFF
clone_size: NA; v_call: TRBV25-1; d_call: TRBD1; j_call: TRBJ2-7; cdr3_nt: TGTGCCAGCAGGGGAACGGGACAGGGGTTCAACGAGCAGTACTTC; cdr3_aa: CASRGTGQGFNEQYF
clone_size: once; v_call: TRBV12-3/TRBV12-4; d_call: NA; j_call: TRBJ1-5; cdr3_nt: TGTGCCAGCAGACAGTATAGCAATCAGCCCCAGCATTTT; cdr3_aa: CASRQYSNQPQHF
clone_size: NA; v_call: TRBV2; d_call: NA; j_call: TRBJ2-2; cdr3_nt: TGTGCCAGCAGTGATGAGGGGGCCGGGGAGCTGTTTTTT; cdr3_aa: CASSDEGAGELFF
clone_size: NA; v_call: TRBV14; d_call: NA; j_call: TRBJ1-1; cdr3_nt: TGTGCCAGCAGCCAGGGGAGGAACACTGAAGCTTTCTTT; cdr3_aa: CASSQGRNTEAFF
clone_size: NA; v_call: TRBV2; d_call: NA; j_call: TRBJ1-1; cdr3_nt: TGTGCCAGCACACAGATGAACACTGAAGCTTTCTTT; cdr3_aa: CASTQMNTEAFF
clone_size: NA; v_call: TRBV19; d_call: TRBD1; j_call: TRBJ1-1; cdr3_nt: TGTGCCAGTAGTCCCGGGACAGGGGGTAGCGCTGAAGCTTTCTTT; cdr3_aa: CASSPGTGGSAEAFF
clone_size: NA; v_call: TRBV19; d_call: NA; j_call: TRBJ1-1; cdr3_nt: TGTGCCAGTAGTACCGGACAGATTAACACTGAAGCTTTCTTT; cdr3_aa: CASSTGQINTEAFF
clone_size: NA; v_call: TRBV3-1/TRBV3-2; d_call: NA; j_call: TRBJ2-1; cdr3_nt: TGTGCCAGCAGCCAAGATAAGACTAGGTCTGCTGAGCAGTTCTTC; cdr3_aa: CASSQDKTRSAEQFF
clone_size: few; v_call: TRBV3-1/TRBV3-2; d_call: NA; j_call: TRBJ1-2; cdr3_nt: TGTGCCAGCAGGCGTGGTGGAGGGGCAGTAAGTAATTGGGGCTACACCTTC; cdr3_aa: CASRRGGGAVSNWGYTF
clone_size: NA; v_call: TRBV18; d_call: NA; j_call: TRBJ1-4; cdr3_nt: TGTGCCAGCTCACTCCGGACAGCAGTTACCTCAACTAATGAAAAACTGTTTTTT; cdr3_aa: CASSLRTAVTSTNEKLFF
clone_size: NA; v_call: TRBV5-1; d_call: TRBD2; j_call: TRBJ2-7; cdr3_nt: TGCGCCAGCAGCTTGATGGCTAGCGGAGCCTACGAGCAGTACTTC; cdr3_aa: CASSLMASGAYEQYF
clone_size: NA; v_call: TRBV7-2; d_call: TRBD2; j_call: TRBJ2-7; cdr3_nt: TGTGCCAGCAGCTTCCCTCTAGCGGGAGGTATCGGCGAGCAGTACTTC; cdr3_aa: CASSFPLAGGIGEQYF
clone_size: NA; v_call: TRBV3-1/TRBV3-2; d_call: NA; j_call: TRBJ2-1; cdr3_nt: TGTGCCAGCAGCTCCGGGACCTACAATGAGCAGTTCTTC; cdr3_aa: CASSSGTYNEQFF
clone_size: NA; v_call: TRBV4-2; d_call: NA; j_call: TRBJ1-1; cdr3_nt: TGTGCCAGCAGCCAAGACAGGGGTGGCACTGAAGCTTTCTTT; cdr3_aa: CASSQDRGGTEAFF
clone_size: NA; v_call: TRBV7-2; d_call: TRBD1; j_call: TRBJ1-4; cdr3_nt: TGTGCCAGCAGCTTAGATTGGACAGGGGATGAAAAACTGTTTTTT; cdr3_aa: CASSLDWTGDEKLFF
clone_size: once; v_call: TRBV4-3; d_call: TRBD1; j_call: TRBJ1-4; cdr3_nt: TGCGCCAGCAGCCAGGTAGTAGGGACAGGGGAAAAACTGTTTTTT; cdr3_aa: CASSQVVGTGEKLFF
clone_size: NA; v_call: TRBV11-1; d_call: TRBD2; j_call: TRBJ2-7; cdr3_nt: TGTGCCAGCAGCTTAGGGCGGGAGTGGATCGACGAGCAGTACTTC; cdr3_aa: CASSLGREWIDEQYF
clone_size: NA; v_call: TRBV28; d_call: TRBD1; j_call: TRBJ2-7; cdr3_nt: TGTGCCAGCAGGCGACAGGGCTACGAGCAGTACTTC; cdr3_aa: CASRRQGYEQYF
clone_size: NA; v_call: TRBV19; d_call: NA; j_call: TRBJ1-5; cdr3_nt: TGTGCCAGTAGTACCTACAGGGATCAGCCCCAGCATTTT; cdr3_aa: CASSTYRDQPQHF